This T cell receptor beta chain appears in the sequencing data of a study of T cell repertoires in cytomegalovirus infection. Germline assignment: CDR1 KGHSH and CDR2 LQKENI. Trimming removed 2 bases from V and 7 bases from J; junction bases left unmatched: 17. There are 18 residues in the CDR3. TCRdb analysed the reads with MiXCR anew, one entry per CDR3 protein. The sample carries about 400,000 distinct CDR3 sequences, 15% to 20% recorded once. Sequenced: PBMCs. The chain has TRBV18 and TRBJ1-1; TRBD1 aligns across 9 bases. The origin of this receptor is a human donor in good health (CMV status not recorded). Some clones in this sample may be carry-over from other donors' samples. For the CDR3, the DNA is TGTGCCAGCTCACCAAGAAGCCCGGACAGGGGACTGAGCCTTGAAGCTTTCTTT. Protein sequence: CASSPRSPDRGLSLEAFF.